These 12 T cell receptor beta chains originate from one sample sequenced in a study of blood T cell repertoires in COVID-19. Only in-frame clones appear in the TCRdb table, and some are missing; sequencing was by immunoSEQ multiplex PCR. The sample comprises around 250,000 clones, roughly 87% of which are singletons, and about 0.7% rests with the top ten. Sequencing was carried out using peripheral blood. Receptor source: a human donor in a cohort sampled during active COVID-19.

The V gene is TRBV6-1, the J gene TRBJ2-5, with a tentative D call TRBD1 (6 bases). Trimming removed 3 bases from V and 9 bases from J, with 20 bases in between. CDR3 length: 15 amino acids. Germline V lookup: CDR1 MNHNS, CDR2 SASEGT. The CDR3 sequence is CASSEGGEGVWAQYF. For the CDR3, the DNA is TGTGCCAGCAGTGAGGGCGGTGAGGGGGTCTGGGCCCAGTACTTC.

The rearrangement uses TRBV5-6 and TRBJ2-1; TRBD1 agrees at 9 bases. The germline gives CDR1 SGHDT, CDR2 YYEEEE. CDR3 size: 18 residues. The ends lost 5 bases at V and 5 bases at J; junction bases unmatched: 17. The DNA for the CDR3 is TGTGCCAGCAGTCCGCCGGGACAGGGATTACTCTGGGACAATGAGCAGTTCTTC. Its translation: CASSPPGQGLLWDNEQFF.

The genes are TRBV18 and TRBJ2-3, with 10 bases aligning to TRBD2. V was pared by 3 bases and J by 8 bases, with 2 bases of the junction left unmatched. Germline CDR1 and CDR2: KGHSH and LQKENI. The length of the CDR3 is 13 residues. CDR3 sequence reads: CASSPGTSATQYF. The CDR3 nucleotides read TGTGCCAGCTCACCCGGGACTAGCGCTACGCAGTATTTT.

The J gene is TRBJ1-1, the V gene TRBV28; D possibly corresponds to TRBD1 (5 bases). Looked up from germline, CDR1 is MDHEN and CDR2 is SYDVKM. There are 13 residues in the CDR3. V gave up 2 bases and J gave up 5 bases, with 9 bases separating them. The CDR3 here is CASSLQGWTEAFF. The CDR3 DNA sequence: TGTGCCAGCAGTTTACAGGGATGGACTGAAGCTTTCTTT.

This chain joins TRBV10-3 and TRBJ2-2, with TRBD2 identical over 8 bases. The V gene's germline CDR1 is ENHRY and CDR2 SYGVKD. The CDR3 consists of 17 residues. Unmatched junction bases numbered 19, after V lost 10 bases and J lost 6 bases. The CDR3 region has the DNA TGTGCCACCCGCGGTCGGGAGGGTCTGGGAGATTCCGGGGAGCTGTTTTTT. Residues: CATRGREGLGDSGELFF.

The genes are TRBV9 and TRBJ1-2, with a tentative D call TRBD1 (5 bases). The CDR3 has 14 amino acids. Germline V gene data show CDR1 as SGDLS and CDR2 as YYNGEE. Trimming shortened V by 4 bases and J by 4 bases, and 14 bases separated the two germline ends. CDR3 sequence (DNA): TGTGCCAGCAGCCCGGGACTCAGCCTCTATGGCTACACCTTC. Residues: CASSPGLSLYGYTF.

The chain uses TRBV3-1 (or the pseudogene TRBV3-2) and TRBJ2-7, with no clear D. Trimming shortened V by 0 bases and J by 5 bases, and 8 bases separated the two germline ends. Germline V lookup: CDR1 LGHDT, CDR2 YNNKEL (reference sequence). This CDR3 spans 13 amino acids. The CDR3 bases are TGTGCCAGCAGCCAAGATCAGATCAACGAGCAGTACTTC. Encoded protein: CASSQDQINEQYF.

The V call is TRBV13, the J call TRBJ1-1; no clear D gene. This CDR3 has 15 residues. V lost 2 bases and J lost 2, with 12 bases in between. Germline V gene lookup returns CDR1 PRHDT and CDR2 FYEKMQ (reference sequence). DNA for the CDR3: TGTGCCAGCAGCTTACCGGGTCCGAGAAACACTGAAGCTTTCTTT. Translation gives CASSLPGPRNTEAFF.

The chain links TRBV7-2 to TRBJ1-3; 8 positions match TRBD1. This CDR3 is 16 amino acids long. In germline, CDR1 is SGHTA, CDR2 FQGNSA. V trimming: 5 bases; J trimming: 0 bases; junction bases outside the gene matches: 6. As DNA, the CDR3 is TGTGCCAGCAGCATCAACAGGGGGGCCTCTGGAAACACCATATATTTT. It yields the protein CASSINRGASGNTIYF. Filled out from reference TRBV7-2 and TRBJ1-3, the complete variable domain reads GAGVSQSPSNKVTEKGKDVELRCDPISGHTALYWYRQSLGQGLEFLIYFQGNSAPDKSGLPSDRFSAERTGGSVSTLTIQRTQQEDSAVYLCASSINRGASGNTIYFGEGSWLTVV.

The rearrangement uses TRBV5-1 and TRBJ1-1; perhaps TRBD1 as D (6 bases). CDR3 length equals 16 residues. V gave up 3 bases and J gave up 5 bases, with 20 bases separating them. Germline lookup yields CDR1 SGHRS and CDR2 YFSETQ. Written as DNA, the CDR3 is TGCGCCAGCAGCTATCCCCCTGGGGGGGCGGGTACTGAAGCTTTCTTT. It translates to CASSYPPGGAGTEAFF.

The V call is TRBV7-8, the J call TRBJ2-1; 12 bases match TRBD2. J was trimmed by 8 bases and V by 7 bases; bases with no gene match: 12. Per the germline V gene, CDR1 is SGHVS and CDR2 is FQNEAQ. The CDR3 has 16 amino acids. Here the CDR3 reads CASILPRLAGAHEQFF. The CDR3 DNA follows: TGTGCCAGCATCCTTCCCCGACTAGCGGGAGCACATGAGCAGTTCTTC.

A remark on this clone: The junction shows a germline mismatch at one end, possibly a read error. The chain employs TRBV7-9 and TRBJ2-4, with D possibly matching TRBD2 (6 bases). Germline values: CDR1 SEHNR, CDR2 FQNEAQ (reference sequence). The CDR3 is 13 residues long. The CDR3 loop is CASSLSLEGKVCF. DNA for the CDR3: TGTGCCAGCAGCTTAAGTCTGGAGGGTAAGGTCTGCTTC.